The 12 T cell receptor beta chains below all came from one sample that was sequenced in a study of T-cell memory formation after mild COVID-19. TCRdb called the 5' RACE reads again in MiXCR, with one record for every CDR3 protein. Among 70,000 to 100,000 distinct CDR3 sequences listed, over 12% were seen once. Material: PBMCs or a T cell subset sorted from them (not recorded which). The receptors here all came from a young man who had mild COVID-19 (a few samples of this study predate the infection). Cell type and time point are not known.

The CDR3 reads CASSPSGQGNEQFF. CDR3 DNA sequence: TGTGCCAGCAGCCCCTCGGGACAGGGCAATGAGCAGTTCTTC. The chain is built from TRBV7-3 and TRBJ2-1; the match to TRBD1 covers 9 bases. V trimming: 5 bases; J trimming: 6 bases; junction bases outside the gene matches: 5. From germline, CDR1 is SGHTA and CDR2 FQGTGA. The CDR3 spans 14 residues.

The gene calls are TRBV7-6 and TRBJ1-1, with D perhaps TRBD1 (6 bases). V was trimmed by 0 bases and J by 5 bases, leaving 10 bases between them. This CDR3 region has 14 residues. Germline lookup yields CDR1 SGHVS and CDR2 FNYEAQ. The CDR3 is CASSLAGGRTEAFF. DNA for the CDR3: TGTGCCAGCAGCTTAGCCGGGGGGCGGACTGAAGCTTTCTTT.

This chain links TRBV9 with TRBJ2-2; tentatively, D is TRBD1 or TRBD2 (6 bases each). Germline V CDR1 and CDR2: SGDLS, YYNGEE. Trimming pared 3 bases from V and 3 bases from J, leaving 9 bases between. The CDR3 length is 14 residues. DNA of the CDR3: TGTGCCAGCAGCGCGGAGGGGGACACCGGGGAGCTGTTTTTT. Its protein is CASSAEGDTGELFF.

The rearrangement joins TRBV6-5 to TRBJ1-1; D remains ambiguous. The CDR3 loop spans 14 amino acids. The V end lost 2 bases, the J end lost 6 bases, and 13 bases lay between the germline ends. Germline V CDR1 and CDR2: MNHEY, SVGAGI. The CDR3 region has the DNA TGTGCCAGCAGTTACCGGGAGGCACACCCTGAAGCTTTCTTT. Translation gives CASSYREAHPEAFF.

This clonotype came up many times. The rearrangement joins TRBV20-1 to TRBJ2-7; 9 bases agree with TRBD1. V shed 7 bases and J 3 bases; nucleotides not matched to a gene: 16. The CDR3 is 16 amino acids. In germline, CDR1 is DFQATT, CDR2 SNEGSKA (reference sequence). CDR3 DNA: TGCAGTGTCTCGAACTCTCCGGGACAGGGAGACTACGAGCAGTACGTC. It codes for CSVSNSPGQGDYEQYV.

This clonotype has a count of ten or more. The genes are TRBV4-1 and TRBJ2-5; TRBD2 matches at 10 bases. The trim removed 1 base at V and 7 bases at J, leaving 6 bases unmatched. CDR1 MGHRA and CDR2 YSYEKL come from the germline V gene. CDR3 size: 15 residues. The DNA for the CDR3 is TGCGCCAGCAGCCAAGGTTTAGTAGCGGGGGGGACCCAGTACTTC. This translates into CASSQGLVAGGTQYF.

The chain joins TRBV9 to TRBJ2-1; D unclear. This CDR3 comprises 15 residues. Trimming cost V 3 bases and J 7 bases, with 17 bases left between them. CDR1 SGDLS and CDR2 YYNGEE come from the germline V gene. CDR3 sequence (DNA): TGTGCCAGCAGCGCCCCTACCATCTCCGGGAATGAGCAGTTCTTC. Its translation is CASSAPTISGNEQFF.

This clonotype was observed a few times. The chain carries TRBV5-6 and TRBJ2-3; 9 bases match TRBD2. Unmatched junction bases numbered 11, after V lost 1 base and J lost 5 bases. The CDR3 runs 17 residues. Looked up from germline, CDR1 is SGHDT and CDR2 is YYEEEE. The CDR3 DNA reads TGTGCCAGCAGCTTGAGCGGCGGGGGGGCCGAAGGAGATACGCAGTATTTT. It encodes CASSLSGGGAEGDTQYF.

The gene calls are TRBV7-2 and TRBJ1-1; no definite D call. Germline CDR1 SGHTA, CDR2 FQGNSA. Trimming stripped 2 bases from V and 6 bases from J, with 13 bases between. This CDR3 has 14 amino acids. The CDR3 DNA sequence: TGTGCCAGCAGCTTACTAGCCTTTCGGTCTGAAGCTTTCTTT. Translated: CASSLLAFRSEAFF. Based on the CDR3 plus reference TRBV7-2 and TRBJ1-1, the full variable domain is GAGVSQSPSNKVTEKGKDVELRCDPISGHTALYWYRQSLGQGLEFLIYFQGNSAPDKSGLPSDRFSAERTGGSVSTLTIQRTQQEDSAVYLCASSLLAFRSEAFFGQGTRLTVV.

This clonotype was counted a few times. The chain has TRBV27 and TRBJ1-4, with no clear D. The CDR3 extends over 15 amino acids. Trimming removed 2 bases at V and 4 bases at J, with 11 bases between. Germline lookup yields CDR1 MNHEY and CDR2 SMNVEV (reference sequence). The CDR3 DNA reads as TGTGCCAGCAGTTTACGTTCAAGCTATAATGAAAAACTGTTTTTT. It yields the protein CASSLRSSYNEKLFF. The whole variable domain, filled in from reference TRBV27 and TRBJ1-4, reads EAQVTQNPRYLITVTGKKLTVTCSQNMNHEYMSWYRQDPGLGLRQIYYSMNVEVTDKGDVPEGYKVSRKEKRNFPLILESPSPNQTSLYFCASSLRSSYNEKLFFGSGTQLSVL.

CDR3 sequence (DNA): TGCAGTGCTAGAGGTGGGAACGAAATCCTAGCTTCCTACAATGAGCAGTTCTTC. Protein: CSARGGNEILASYNEQFF. The chain couples TRBV20-1 to TRBJ2-1, with D tentatively TRBD2 (5 bases). The germline CDR1 and CDR2 sequences are DFQATT and SNEGSKA (reference sequence). The ends were cut back, 1 base at V and 1 base at J, with 20 bases in the middle. The CDR3 is 18 residues long.

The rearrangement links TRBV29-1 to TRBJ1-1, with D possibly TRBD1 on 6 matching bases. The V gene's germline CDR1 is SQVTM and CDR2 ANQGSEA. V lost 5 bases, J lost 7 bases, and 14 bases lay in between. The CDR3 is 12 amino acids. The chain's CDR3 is CSVKQGLVEAFF. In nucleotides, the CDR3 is TGCAGCGTTAAACAGGGTCTAGTTGAAGCTTTCTTT.